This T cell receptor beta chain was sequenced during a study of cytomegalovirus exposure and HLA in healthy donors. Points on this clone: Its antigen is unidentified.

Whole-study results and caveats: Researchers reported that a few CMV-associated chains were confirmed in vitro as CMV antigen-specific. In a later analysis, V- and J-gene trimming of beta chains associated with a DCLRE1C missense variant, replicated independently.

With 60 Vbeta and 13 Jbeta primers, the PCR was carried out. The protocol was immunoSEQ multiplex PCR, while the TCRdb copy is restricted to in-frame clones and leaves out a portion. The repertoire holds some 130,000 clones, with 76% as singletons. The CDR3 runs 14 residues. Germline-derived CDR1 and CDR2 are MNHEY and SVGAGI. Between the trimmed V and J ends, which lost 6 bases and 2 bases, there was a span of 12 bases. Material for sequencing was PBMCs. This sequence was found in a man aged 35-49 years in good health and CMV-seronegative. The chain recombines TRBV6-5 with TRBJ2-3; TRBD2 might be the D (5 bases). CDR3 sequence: CASSFRGSTDTQYF. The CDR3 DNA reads TGTGCCAGCAGCTTTCGGGGATCCACAGATACGCAGTATTTT.